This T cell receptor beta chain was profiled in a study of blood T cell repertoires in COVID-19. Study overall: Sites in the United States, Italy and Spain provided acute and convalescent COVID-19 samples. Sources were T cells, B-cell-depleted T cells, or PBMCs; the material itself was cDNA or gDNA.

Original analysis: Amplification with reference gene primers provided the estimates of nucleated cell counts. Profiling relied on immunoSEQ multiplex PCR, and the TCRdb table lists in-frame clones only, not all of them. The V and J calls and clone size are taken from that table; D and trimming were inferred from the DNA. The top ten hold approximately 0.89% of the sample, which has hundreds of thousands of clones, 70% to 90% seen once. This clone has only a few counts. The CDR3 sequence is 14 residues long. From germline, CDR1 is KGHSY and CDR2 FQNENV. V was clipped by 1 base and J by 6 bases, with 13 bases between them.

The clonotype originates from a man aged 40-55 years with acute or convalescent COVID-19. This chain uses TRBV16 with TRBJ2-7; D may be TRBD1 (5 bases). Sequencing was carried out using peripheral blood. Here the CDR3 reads CASSQWQGLGEQYF. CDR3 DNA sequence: TGTGCCAGCAGCCAATGGCAGGGTCTTGGCGAGCAGTACTTC.